One sample yielded the 8 T cell receptor beta chains listed below, sequenced in a study of OX40 agonist ivuxolimab in advanced cancers. Some clones are missing from TCRdb's copy, which holds only in-frame ones; the method was immunoSEQ multiplex PCR. Altogether more than 60,000 clones are present, around 86% being singletons, with the ten largest covering about 1.2%. Specimen: CD4+ or CD8+ T cells sorted from blood, collected in a trial of the OX40 agonist ivuxolimab. These receptors originate from an adult with an advanced solid tumor such as melanoma, head and neck, liver or kidney cancer.

The chain carries TRBV6-1 and TRBJ2-7; 7 bases fit TRBD2. V lost 5 bases and J lost 2; bases outside the gene matches: 9. CDR1 is MNHNS, CDR2 SASEGT, per germline. CDR3 length equals 15 residues. CDR3 sequence reads: CASSPQRGSTYEQYF. The CDR3 DNA follows: TGTGCCAGCAGTCCCCAGCGGGGAAGTACCTACGAGCAGTACTTC.

This chain uses TRBV27 with TRBJ2-1, with TRBD1 matching over 9 bases. J gave up 5 bases and V 6 bases, and 11 bases lay outside the gene matches. The CDR3 has 16 residues. Per the germline V gene, CDR1 is MNHEY and CDR2 is SMNVEV (reference sequence). Here the CDR3 DNA reads TGTGCCAGCAGACCGATTACCCGGGACAGGGACAATGAGCAGTTCTTC. Amino acids: CASRPITRDRDNEQFF.

The chain has TRBV13 and TRBJ2-3; TRBD2 matches at 7 bases. The germline CDR1 and CDR2 sequences are PRHDT and FYEKMQ (reference sequence). J gave up 2 bases and V 9 bases, and 5 bases lay outside the gene matches. CDR3 length equals 13 residues. The CDR3 DNA follows: TGTGCCAGTCAGCGGGACTACACAGATACGCAGTATTTT. Protein sequence: CASQRDYTDTQYF.

The chain has TRBV5-1 and TRBJ2-3; possibly TRBD1 for D (6 bases). CDR3 length equals 13 residues. Germline V lookup: CDR1 SGHRS, CDR2 YFSETQ. Trimming shortened V by 0 bases and J by 8 bases, and 10 bases separated the two germline ends. As DNA, the CDR3 is TGCGCCAGCAGCTTGGGGGGGACACCTACGCAGTATTTT. It codes for CASSLGGTPTQYF. Full variable domain (remainder filled in from reference TRBV5-1 and TRBJ2-3): KAGVTQTPRYLIKTRGQQVTLSCSPISGHRSVSWYQQTPGQGLQFLFEYFSETQRNKGNFPGRFSGRQFSNSRSEMNVSTLELGDSALYLCASSLGGTPTQYFGPGTRLTVL.

The chain employs TRBV18 and TRBJ2-5; no clear D gene. The CDR3 sequence is 16 residues long. Germline V gene lookup returns CDR1 KGHSH and CDR2 LQKENI. The V end lost 0 bases, the J end lost 4 bases, and 15 bases lay between the germline ends. Here the CDR3 reads CASSPPNRPLRETQYF. The CDR3 DNA follows: TGTGCCAGCTCACCACCAAACCGGCCTCTGAGAGAGACCCAGTACTTC.

The chain couples TRBV18 to TRBJ1-5, with TRBD1 matching 11 bases. Germline loops: CDR1 KGHSH, CDR2 LQKENI. V was clipped by 3 bases and J by 7 bases; unmatched bases: 5. The CDR3 is made up of 15 amino acids. CDR3 in DNA: TGTGCCAGCTCACCCGGGACAGGGGGGCGGCAGCCCCAGCATTTT. The encoded protein is CASSPGTGGRQPQHF.

The chain is built from TRBV4-1 and TRBJ1-2, with D perhaps matching TRBD1 (5 bases). V shed 1 base and J shed 4 bases, with 22 bases lying between them. The CDR3 sequence is 18 residues long. Germline CDR1 MGHRA, CDR2 YSYEKL. In nucleotides, the CDR3 is TGCGCCAGCAGCCAAGTGGATTTCCTTCCGGGGACCTCCTATGGCTACACCTTC. As protein: CASSQVDFLPGTSYGYTF.

This clone was observed a few times. CDR3 DNA sequence: TGTGCCAGCTCTAATCGACAGGGAGACTATGGCTACACCTTC. Translating gives CASSNRQGDYGYTF. The chain uses TRBV18 and TRBJ1-2; 7 bases align to TRBD1. The CDR3 totals 14 residues. CDR1 is KGHSH and CDR2 is LQKENI in the germline V gene. Trimming cost V 6 bases and J 3 bases; bases outside gene matches: 7.